This T cell receptor (beta chain) is from a study of technical replicates of blood from a handful of donors. Measured with immunoSEQ multiplex PCR; TCRdb has only the in-frame clones, and not every one. The table records roughly 87,000 clones, roughly nine tenths of them present only once. The CDR3 is made up of 14 amino acids. V dropped 2 bases and J dropped 4 bases, with 8 bases sitting between them. Germline lookup yields CDR1 MDHEN and CDR2 SYDVKM. The TCR comes from a human donor in good health. This chain links TRBV28 with TRBJ1-4, with D hard to call. The material sequenced was T cells isolated from PBMCs. In DNA form, the CDR3 reads TGTGCCAGCAGTTTAGAGGGCCGTAATGAAAAACTGTTTTTT. Amino acid sequence: CASSLEGRNEKLFF.